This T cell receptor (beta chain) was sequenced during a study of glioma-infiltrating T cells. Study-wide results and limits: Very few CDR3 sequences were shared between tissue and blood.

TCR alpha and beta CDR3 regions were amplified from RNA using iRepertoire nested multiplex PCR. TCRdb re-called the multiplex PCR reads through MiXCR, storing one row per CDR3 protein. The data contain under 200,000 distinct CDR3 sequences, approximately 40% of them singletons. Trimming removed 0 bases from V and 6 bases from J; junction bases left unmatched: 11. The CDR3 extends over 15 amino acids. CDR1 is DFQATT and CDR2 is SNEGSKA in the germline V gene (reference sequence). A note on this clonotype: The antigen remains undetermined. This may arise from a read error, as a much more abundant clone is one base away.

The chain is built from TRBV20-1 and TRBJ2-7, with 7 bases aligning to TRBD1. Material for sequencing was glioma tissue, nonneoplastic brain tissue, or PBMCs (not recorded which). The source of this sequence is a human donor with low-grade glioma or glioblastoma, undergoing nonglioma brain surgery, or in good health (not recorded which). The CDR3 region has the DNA TGCAGTGCTAGAGATTTCGGGCAGGGGGACCCCGAGCAGTACTTC. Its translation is CSARDFGQGDPEQYF.